Presented here are 3 T cell receptor beta chains from one specimen sequenced in a study of PD-1 blockade in classical Hodgkin lymphoma. Here immunoSEQ multiplex PCR was the method, and the copy in TCRdb shows in-frame clones only, minus some. The table lists approximately 84,000 clones, 75% to 90% of them singletons. Each patient's relapse followed autologous stem cell transplantation, and brentuximab vedotin exposure varied. The sequencing used peripheral blood mononuclear cells (PBMCs), collected at baseline. The receptors were gathered from a human donor with classical Hodgkin lymphoma.

The rearrangement uses TRBV28 and TRBJ1-4, with D possibly being TRBD1 (5 bases). The CDR3 runs to 15 residues. V was cut by 6 bases and J by 0 bases, with 11 bases left in between. CDR1 is MDHEN and CDR2 is SYDVKM in the germline V gene. The CDR3 protein is CASRPSGATNEKLFF. For the CDR3, the DNA is TGTGCCAGCAGGCCATCGGGGGCAACTAATGAAAAACTGTTTTTT.

The V gene is TRBV29-1, the J gene TRBJ2-7; 7 nucleotides align to TRBD1. The CDR3 loop spans 11 amino acids. The germline V gene has CDR1 SQVTM and CDR2 ANQGSEA. The chain's CDR3 is CSIRDSYEQYF. CDR3 in DNA: TGCAGTATTCGGGACAGCTACGAGCAGTACTTC.

The chain carries TRBV2 and TRBJ2-3; 7 bases are shared with TRBD2. The CDR3 spans 15 residues. J was trimmed by 2 bases and V by 2 bases; bases with no gene match: 4. Germline V CDR1 and CDR2: SNHLY, FYNNEI. Here the CDR3 reads CASSEWGGNTDTQYF. Written as DNA, the CDR3 is TGTGCCAGCAGTGAATGGGGGGGGAACACAGATACGCAGTATTTT.